The next 10 T cell receptor beta chains were all read from a single sample in a study of metastatic and nonmetastatic thyroid tumors. TCRdb ran MiXCR on the PCR reads. The table lists under 45,000 clones, approximately 16% of them singletons. Prior to thyroid surgery, none of the patients had received any treatment. What was sequenced was tumor tissue. The receptors originated from a female donor with papillary thyroid cancer or a benign thyroid nodule (not recorded which). Some clones in this sample may be carry-over from other donors' samples.

This clone was seen a handful of times. This sample also contains other DNA sequences that code for the same CDR3. The genes are TRBV15 and TRBJ2-5, with a tentative D call TRBD2 (5 bases). Trimming stripped 3 bases from V and 3 bases from J, with 17 bases between. The CDR3 length is 16 residues. Germline-derived CDR1 and CDR2 are LNHNV and YYDKDF (reference sequence). CDR3 coding DNA: TGTGCCACCAGCAGGGACGTGGCCAAGGGAGAAGAGACCCAGTACTTC. This sequence encodes CATSRDVAKGEETQYF.

This clone is labeled medium-sized (0.01 to 0.1%). The chain has TRBV7-9 and TRBJ1-2; 7 bases match TRBD1. Per germline, CDR1 SEHNR and CDR2 FQNEAQ (reference sequence). V shed 5 bases and J 7 bases; nucleotides not matched to a gene: 10. This CDR3 is 14 amino acids long. CDR3 nucleotide sequence: TGTGCCAGCAGCCAGGACAGGACAGCTCCTGGCTACACCTTC. It codes for CASSQDRTAPGYTF.

This clone came up once. V is TRBV20-1 and J is TRBJ2-5, with 8 bases matching TRBD2. Germline V gene lookup returns CDR1 DFQATT and CDR2 SNEGSKA (reference sequence). Germline trimming cut 2 bases from V and 0 bases from J; bases unmatched to any gene: 8. This CDR3 spans 16 amino acids. The CDR3 reads CSARPTSGGNQETQYF. The CDR3 bases are TGCAGTGCTAGACCAACTAGCGGCGGGAACCAAGAGACCCAGTACTTC.

A word on this clone: This may be a read error: a much more frequent sequence differs by one nucleotide. The chain is built from TRBV28 and TRBJ2-1; D is ambiguous. The CDR3 loop spans 14 amino acids. Germline V gene data show CDR1 as MDHEN and CDR2 as SYDVKM. V lost 4 bases and J 4 bases, leaving 11 bases between the germline ends. The CDR3 protein is CASSSLGPYNEQFF. The CDR3 region has the DNA TGTGCCAGCAGTTCGCTAGGTCCTTACAATGAGCAGTTCTTC.

CDR3 coding DNA: TGTGCCAGCAGCTCTCGTCAGGCAAACACTGAAGCTTTCTTT. Protein sequence: CASSSRQANTEAFF. This sequence joins TRBV13 and TRBJ1-1; D gene ambiguous. Trimming removed 4 bases from V and 2 bases from J, with 11 bases in between. The length of the CDR3 is 14 residues. The germline V gene encodes CDR1 PRHDT and CDR2 FYEKMQ (reference sequence).

This clone was seen more than once but under ten times. This may stem from a read error, because a much larger clone lies one nucleotide away. This chain links TRBV6-2 or TRBV6-3 with TRBJ2-5; weak D call: TRBD2 (6 bases). The CDR3 length is 15 residues. The germline gives CDR1 MNHEY, CDR2 SVGEGT. Deletions cut 2 bases from V and 8 bases from J, with 18 bases between. CDR3 nucleotide sequence: TGTGCCAGCAGTTACGAGGAGGGTCCCCGGGGAACCCAGTACTTC. Its protein is CASSYEEGPRGTQYF.

This clone was recorded a few times. Its ends do not fully match the called genes, so a read error is possible. The J gene is TRBJ1-3, the V gene TRBV28; D remains ambiguous. CDR1 is MDHEN, CDR2 SYDVKM, per germline. This CDR3 has 13 amino acids. CDR3 sequence: CATTAGSGNIIYF. The CDR3 nucleotides are TGTGCCACCACCGCAGGCTCTGGAAACATCATATATTTT.

The rearrangement joins TRBV7-8 to TRBJ1-2; D not certain. This CDR3 has 15 amino acids. Germline CDR1 SGHVS, CDR2 FQNEAQ. The V end lost 5 bases, the J end lost 8 bases, and 21 bases lay between the germline ends. The DNA for the CDR3 is TGTGCCAGCAGCCCCATCCTAGGGAGAGCGAGCGGCTACACCTTC. Translated, it gives CASSPILGRASGYTF.

This clone was detected ten times or more. CDR3 DNA: TGTGCCAGCAGCCGAGACAGGGCGAACACTGAAGCTTTCTTT. Protein sequence: CASSRDRANTEAFF. The chain has TRBV11-3 and TRBJ1-1; 7 positions agree with TRBD1. Germline values: CDR1 SGHNT, CDR2 YENEEA. The CDR3 runs 14 residues. After removal of 5 bases from V and 1 base from J, the junction contained 4 bases not matched to a gene.

In its sample, this clone was seen many times. CDR3 residues: CASSEGTGYMETQYF. The CDR3 DNA follows: TGTGCCAGCAGTGAAGGGACAGGGTACATGGAGACCCAGTACTTC. The chain employs TRBV2 and TRBJ2-5; 8 nucleotides align to TRBD1. V dropped 1 base and J dropped 5; count of bases not matched to a gene: 6. The germline V gene has CDR1 SNHLY and CDR2 FYNNEI. The CDR3 extends over 15 amino acids.